A single sample gave rise to the 8 T cell receptor beta chains below, sequenced in a study of blood T cell repertoires in COVID-19. Profiled with immunoSEQ multiplex PCR; TCRdb holds only in-frame clones, not every one. The sample consists of 150,000 to 200,000 clones, 75% to 85% of them appearing once. The sample consisted of peripheral blood. These receptors were obtained from a man between 60 and 75 years old with acute or convalescent COVID-19.

This clone has just a few counts. The chain employs TRBV14 and TRBJ2-1, with 9 bases that match TRBD2. The CDR3 runs 16 residues. CDR1 and CDR2 (germline): SGHDN, FVKESK. V was pared by 4 bases and J by 8 bases, with 12 bases of the junction left unmatched. The CDR3 loop reads CASSRSGTSFPDEQFF. The CDR3 DNA is TGTGCCAGCAGCCGATCCGGGACTAGCTTCCCCGATGAGCAGTTCTTC.

A single count supports this clone. This chain joins TRBV5-1 and TRBJ2-7; tentatively, D is TRBD1 (5 bases). Trimming removed 4 bases from V and 5 bases from J, with 13 bases in between. CDR3 length: 13 amino acids. Germline CDR1 SGHRS, CDR2 YFSETQ. The CDR3 reads CASSGRLGDEQYF. CDR3 in DNA: TGCGCCAGCAGCGGCCGCCTAGGGGACGAGCAGTACTTC.

This clone was observed many times. This chain links TRBV27 with TRBJ2-3; D might be TRBD1 (6 bases). Germline loops: CDR1 MNHEY, CDR2 SMNVEV (reference sequence). The CDR3 loop spans 15 amino acids. The V gene lost 6 bases and the J gene lost 0 bases, with 13 bases spanning the gap. The DNA of the CDR3 is TGTGCCAGCAGCCTGGGACACCCTAGCACAGATACGCAGTATTTT. Translated, it gives CASSLGHPSTDTQYF.

The genes are TRBV29-1 and TRBJ2-1; TRBD2 aligns across 11 bases. Germline assignment: CDR1 SQVTM and CDR2 ANQGSEA. The CDR3 sequence is 14 residues long. V was pared by 4 bases and J by 4 bases, with 3 bases of the junction left unmatched. This chain's CDR3 is CSVVAGGRYNEQFF. The CDR3 bases are TGCAGCGTTGTAGCGGGAGGGAGATACAATGAGCAGTTCTTC.

The gene calls are TRBV6-5 and TRBJ2-3; TRBD2 matches 8 bases. The CDR3 runs 15 residues. The junction had 11 bases not matched to a gene; V was cut back by 8 bases and J by 4 bases. Germline V gene lookup returns CDR1 MNHEY and CDR2 SVGAGI. CDR3 nucleotides: TGTGCCAGCCGCCTTCACGGCGGGAGGCCAGATACGCAGTATTTT. Translation gives CASRLHGGRPDTQYF.

The gene calls are TRBV4-1 and TRBJ1-5; D is uncertain. V lost 0 bases to trimming and J lost 10 bases, with 13 bases between them. The CDR3 has 14 residues. Germline lookup yields CDR1 MGHRA and CDR2 YSYEKL. CDR3 nucleotide sequence: TGCGCCAGCAGCCAAGATGGGCAGGCCCAACCCCAGCATTTT. Translation: CASSQDGQAQPQHF.

The V and J genes are TRBV6-5 and TRBJ1-1, with 8 bases that match TRBD1. Germline CDR1 and CDR2: MNHEY and SVGAGI. Germline trimming cut 5 bases from V and 6 bases from J; bases unmatched to any gene: 11. The CDR3 totals 15 residues. The CDR3 here is CASSRPSTGVPEAFF. The DNA for the CDR3 is TGTGCCAGCAGTCGACCCTCGACAGGGGTTCCTGAAGCTTTCTTT.

V and J are TRBV9 and TRBJ2-2; TRBD2 matches at 7 bases. The CDR3 extends over 19 amino acids. CDR1 and CDR2 (germline): SGDLS, YYNGEE. V gave up 1 base and J gave up 4 bases; unmatched junction bases: 16. CDR3 protein: CASSVNSGSFLLTTGELFF. CDR3 DNA: TGTGCCAGCAGCGTAAATAGCGGGTCCTTCCTCTTAACCACCGGGGAGCTGTTTTTT.